The rows below give T cell receptor beta chains drawn from one sample of a study of T cell responses to AZD1222 COVID-19 vaccine. Libraries were prepared by immunoSEQ multiplex PCR; TCRdb keeps only in-frame clonotypes and omits some of them. Here the sample spans over 150,000 clones, 70% to 90% being singletons. This specimen consisted of peripheral blood, obtained on day 0 of MenACWY control vaccination. Receptors originate from an adult in good health. CDR3s include the opening cysteine and the closing phenylalanine or tryptophan. The D gene is left open where the match is weak.

TRBD1	13	TRBJ2-7	TRBV11-3	CASSNTGGSEQYF	TGTGCCAGCAGTAACACAGGGGGCTCCGAGCAGTACTTC
NA	15	TRBJ1-2	TRBV6-5	CASSYSKNSNYGYTF	TGTGCCAGCAGTTACTCGAAGAACAGTAACTATGGCTACACCTTC
TRBD2	18	TRBJ2-5	TRBV4-1	CASSQGGTSGRLQETQYF	TGCGCCAGCAGCCAAGGGGGGACTAGCGGGAGACTTCAAGAGACCCAGTACTTC
NA	13	TRBJ1-6	TRBV27	CASSWGPNSPLHF	TGTGCCAGCAGTTGGGGCCCAAATTCACCCCTCCACTTT
NA	13	TRBJ2-4	TRBV7-2	CASSLVGWDIQYF	TGTGCCAGCAGCTTAGTCGGGTGGGACATTCAGTACTTC
NA	15	TRBJ2-2	TRBV4-3	CASSQDLQVTGELFF	TGCGCCAGCAGCCAAGATCTCCAAGTCACCGGGGAGCTGTTTTTT
TRBD1	14	TRBJ1-2	TRBV28	CASSNSGGDYGYTF	TGTGCCAGCAGCAATTCAGGGGGGGACTATGGCTACACCTTC
TRBD2	16	TRBJ2-5	TRBV5-1	CASSLNAGGNQETQYF	TGCGCCAGCAGCTTGAATGCGGGGGGGAACCAAGAGACCCAGTACTTC
NA	18	TRBJ1-1	TRBV7-9	CASSTRGGGGEIYTEAFF	TGTGCCAGCAGCACCCGTGGTGGGGGAGGAGAAATATACACTGAAGCTTTCTTT
TRBD1	15	TRBJ1-5	TRBV19	CASTEDRGYNQPQHF	TGTGCCAGTACCGAGGACAGGGGGTACAATCAGCCCCAGCATTTT
NA	15	TRBJ2-1	TRBV7-6	CASSLALQGLTEQFF	TGTGCCAGCAGCTTAGCTTTGCAGGGCCTCACGGAACAGTTCTTC
NA	14	TRBJ2-7	TRBV5-6	CASSPPGAGGKQYF	TGTGCCAGCAGCCCACCCGGCGCAGGCGGGAAGCAGTACTTC
NA	15	TRBJ1-3	TRBV3-1/TRBV3-2	CASSQEGRSGNTIYF	TGTGCCAGCAGCCAAGAGGGGAGGTCTGGAAACACCATATATTTT